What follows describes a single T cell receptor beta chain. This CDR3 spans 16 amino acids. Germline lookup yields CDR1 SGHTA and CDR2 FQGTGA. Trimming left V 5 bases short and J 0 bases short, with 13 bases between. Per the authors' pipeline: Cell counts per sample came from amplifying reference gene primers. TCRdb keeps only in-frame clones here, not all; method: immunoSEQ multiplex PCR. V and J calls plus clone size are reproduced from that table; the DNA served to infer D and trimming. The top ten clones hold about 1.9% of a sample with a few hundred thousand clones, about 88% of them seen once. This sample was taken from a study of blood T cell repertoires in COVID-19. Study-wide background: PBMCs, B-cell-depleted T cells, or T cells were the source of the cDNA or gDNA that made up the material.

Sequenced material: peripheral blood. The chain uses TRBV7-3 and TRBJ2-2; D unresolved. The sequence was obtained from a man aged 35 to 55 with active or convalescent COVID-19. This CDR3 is CASSQNEISNTGELFF. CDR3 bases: TGTGCCAGCAGCCAAAATGAGATTTCGAACACCGGGGAGCTGTTTTTT.